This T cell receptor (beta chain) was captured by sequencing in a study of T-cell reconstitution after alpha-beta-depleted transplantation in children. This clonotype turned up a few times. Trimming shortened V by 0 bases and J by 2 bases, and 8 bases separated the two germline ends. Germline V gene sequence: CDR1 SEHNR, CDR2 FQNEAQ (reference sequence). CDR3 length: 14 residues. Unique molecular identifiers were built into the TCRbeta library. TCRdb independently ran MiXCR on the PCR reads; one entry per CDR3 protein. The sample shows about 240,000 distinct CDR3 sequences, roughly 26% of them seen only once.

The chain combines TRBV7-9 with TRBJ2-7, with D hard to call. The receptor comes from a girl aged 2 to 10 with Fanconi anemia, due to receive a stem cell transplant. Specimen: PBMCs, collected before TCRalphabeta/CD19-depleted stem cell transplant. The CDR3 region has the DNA TGTGCCAGCAGCTTAGCTGGGCTAACCTACGAGCAGTACTTC. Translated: CASSLAGLTYEQYF.